The TCR beta chain described here comes from a study of cytomegalovirus exposure and HLA in healthy donors. Use of 60 Vbeta and 13 Jbeta primers characterized the PCR. The method was immunoSEQ multiplex PCR; TCRdb's version includes in-frame clones alone and lacks a portion of them. The table includes about 100,000 clones, approximately 70% detected once. Comment on this clone: Antigen: not known.

Overall study results and limits: Another analysis was done later, and it associated 15,000 to 20,000 TCR beta sequences with HLA alleles at 0.05 false discovery rate. In vitro assays verified that three CMV-associated chains recognized CMV antigens specifically. According to the study, 180 or so TCR beta chains were cytomegalovirus-associated.

The TCR sequence derives from a woman aged 18-30 years in good health and CMV-seropositive. The specimen sequenced was PBMCs.

CDR3 bases: TGTGCCAGTAGCCACGAGATAGCGGGAAAAGAGACCCAGTACTTC. It specifies CASSHEIAGKETQYF. The chain uses TRBV19 and TRBJ2-5, with 8 bases fitting TRBD2. J was trimmed by 3 bases and V by 6 bases; bases with no gene match: 9. Germline-derived CDR1 and CDR2 are LNHDA and SQIVND (reference sequence). CDR3 length: 15 residues.